This entry describes one T cell receptor beta chain. Those enrolled, adults aged roughly 18 to 95 years, came from about two dozen US areas. Assignment of participants to cohorts was predicated upon participant-reported clinical history. Exposed participants came across a COVID-19 case within 2 weeks before study entry. This sample is part of a study of blood T cell repertoires in COVID-19. Germline CDR1 reads MDHEN; CDR2 reads SYDVKM. There are 15 residues in the CDR3. Trimming took 4 bases from V and 4 from J, leaving 11 bases between them. In the authors' workflow: How many nucleated cells were present was estimated from reference gene primer amplification. The repertoire was sequenced with immunoSEQ multiplex PCR; TCRdb's copy has only in-frame clones and lacks some. The D gene and trimming were derived from the DNA, and the V and J assignments and clone size from that table. The sample has approximately 310,000 clones; around 85% are singletons.

This chain connects TRBV28 to TRBJ1-6; tentatively, D is TRBD1 (6 bases). The origin of this receptor is a woman in her 30s who had been exposed to COVID-19. Sequenced sample: PBMCs or T cells enriched from blood (not recorded which). CDR3 residues: CASSYGDRYNSPLHF. The CDR3 nucleotides read TGTGCCAGCAGTTATGGAGACAGGTATAATTCACCCCTCCACTTT.